This passage covers 31 T cell receptor beta chains from one sample sequenced in a study of early T cells in non-severe SARS-CoV-2 infection. Using its own MiXCR run on the 5' RACE reads, TCRdb lists one record per CDR3 protein. This sample has 45,000 to 55,000 distinct CDR3 sequences, with roughly 11% found just once. Specimen: whole blood. These receptors all come from an adult who was a healthcare worker with PCR-confirmed SARS-CoV-2 infection or an uninfected control (not recorded which).

The chain couples TRBV20-1 to TRBJ1-1; TRBD1 might be the D (6 bases). The CDR3 has 13 amino acids. Germline lookup yields CDR1 DFQATT and CDR2 SNEGSKA (reference sequence). V was trimmed by 1 base and J by 1 base, leaving 7 bases between them. CDR3 in DNA: TGCAGTGCTAGAGCAGGGGCGAACACTGAAGCTTTCTTT. Translating it yields CSARAGANTEAFF.

The sample holds many counts of this clonotype. The chain joins TRBV7-3 to TRBJ1-2; D not resolved. V was shortened by 2 bases and J by 0 bases, with 10 bases between the two germline ends. The CDR3 loop spans 15 amino acids. CDR1 is SGHTA, CDR2 FQGTGA, per germline. CDR3 residues: CASSLDGFSNYGYTF. CDR3 DNA: TGTGCCAGCAGCTTAGACGGCTTTTCTAACTATGGCTACACCTTC.

The chain recombines TRBV28 with TRBJ1-6; D is unclear. The CDR3 is made up of 14 amino acids. Looked up from germline, CDR1 is MDHEN and CDR2 is SYDVKM. Between the trimmed V and J ends, which lost 8 bases and 7 bases, there was a span of 15 bases. The CDR3 reads CASYGRPPNSPLHF. DNA for the CDR3: TGTGCCAGCTATGGAAGGCCTCCGAATTCACCCCTCCACTTT.

The table lists this clonotype with a few counts. This sequence joins TRBV24-1 and TRBJ2-1; 7 positions match TRBD1. The germline CDR1 and CDR2 sequences are KGHDR and SFDVKD. The CDR3 extends over 13 amino acids. The junction had 4 bases not matched to a gene; V was cut back by 4 bases and J by 8 bases. CDR3 DNA sequence: TGTGCCACCAGTGACTACAGGGGTGATGAGCAGTTCTTC. It specifies CATSDYRGDEQFF.

This clonotype occurred a few times. V and J are TRBV20-1 and TRBJ2-1; D remains unclear. CDR1 and CDR2 from the germline V gene are DFQATT and SNEGSKA (reference sequence). The CDR3 spans 16 residues. With 4 bases removed from V and 0 bases from J, the gap between germline ends came to 16 bases. The CDR3 DNA sequence: TGCAGTGCTACAAACCGACTCCAGAGCTCCTACAATGAGCAGTTCTTC. It codes for CSATNRLQSSYNEQFF.

V and J are TRBV7-8 and TRBJ2-5; D remains ambiguous. Germline-derived CDR1 and CDR2 are SGHVS and FQNEAQ. This CDR3 comprises 13 residues. V was cut by 6 bases and J by 2 bases, with 10 bases left in between. The CDR3 coding sequence is TGTGCCAGCAGTATGGGGAATCAAGAGACCCAGTACTTC. As protein: CASSMGNQETQYF. The complete variable domain, with remaining parts taken from reference TRBV7-8 and TRBJ2-5, reads GAGVSQSPRYKVAKRGQDVALRCDPISGHVSLFWYQQALGQGPEFLTYFQNEAQLDKSGLPSDRFFAERPEGSVSTLKIQRTQQEDSAVYLCASSMGNQETQYFGPGTRLLVL.

As for this clonotype: A read error is possible here, since a much larger clone lies one base away. The chain recombines TRBV27 with TRBJ1-1, with D maybe TRBD1 (5 bases). This CDR3 has 14 amino acids. The V gene's germline CDR1 is MNHEY and CDR2 SMNVEV (reference sequence). CDR3 protein: CASRLYGRVTEAFF. The CDR3 nucleotides are TGTGCCAGCAGATTATACGGCAGGGTCACTGAAGCTTTCTTT.

The chain joins TRBV2 to TRBJ2-3; possibly TRBD1 for D (5 bases). There are 12 residues in the CDR3. Looked up from germline, CDR1 is SNHLY and CDR2 is FYNNEI. V lost 6 bases to trimming and J lost 6 bases, with 10 bases between them. DNA for the CDR3: TGTGCCAGCAGGCTGCAGGGCGATACGCAGTATTTT. Its protein is CASRLQGDTQYF.

This clonotype was seen more than once but under ten times. This sequence joins TRBV6-1 and TRBJ2-7, with D tentatively TRBD2 (5 bases). CDR3 length: 16 amino acids. Germline V CDR1 and CDR2: MNHNS, SASEGT. V was pared by 2 bases and J by 0 bases, with 14 bases between. CDR3 in amino acids: CASSEYGPGSSYEQYF. The CDR3 DNA reads TGTGCCAGCAGTGAATATGGGCCTGGGAGCTCCTACGAGCAGTACTTC.

This clonotype occurred a few times. The genes are TRBV18 and TRBJ1-6; 7 bases agree with TRBD1. The CDR3 is 16 residues long. J lost 9 bases, V lost 5 bases, and 13 bases had no gene match. Per germline, CDR1 KGHSH and CDR2 LQKENI. The CDR3 DNA sequence: TGTGCCAGCTCAACGACGACAGGGAATGGTATTTCACCCCTCCACTTT. Translating gives CASSTTTGNGISPLHF.

The sample holds a few counts of this clonotype. This chain links TRBV2 with TRBJ2-7; tentatively, D is TRBD2 (5 bases). This CDR3 has 14 amino acids. Germline assignment: CDR1 SNHLY and CDR2 FYNNEI. Trimming took 6 bases from V and 6 from J, leaving 18 bases between them. CDR3 bases: TGTGCCAGCAGAATCGGAGGAGTCGGTGTCGAGCAGTACTTC. Encoded protein: CASRIGGVGVEQYF.

This clonotype was seen only a few times. V usage is TRBV29-1 and J usage is TRBJ2-3; unclear D gene. Germline lookup yields CDR1 SQVTM and CDR2 ANQGSEA. The length of the CDR3 is 12 residues. Trimming removed 4 bases from V and 1 base from J, with 6 bases in between. In DNA, the CDR3 is TGCAGCGTTGGCCCGGGCACAGATACGCAGTATTTT. This translates into CSVGPGTDTQYF.

In its sample, this clonotype was seen a few times. The chain employs TRBV2 and TRBJ1-5; D is unresolved. V shed 1 base and J shed 6 bases, with 13 bases lying between them. This CDR3 has 15 amino acids. Germline CDR1 and CDR2: SNHLY and FYNNEI. CDR3 residues: CASSEGRGIGQPQHF. The CDR3 DNA reads TGTGCCAGCAGTGAAGGACGGGGTATTGGTCAGCCCCAGCATTTT.

This clonotype has just one count. The genes are TRBV12-5 and TRBJ2-5, with a weak D call TRBD2 (6 bases). V was clipped by 6 bases and J by 2 bases, with 10 bases between them. The CDR3 extends over 13 amino acids. Germline CDR1 LGHNT, CDR2 FRNRAP. The CDR3 here is CASGVAGQETQYF. CDR3 nucleotides: TGTGCTAGTGGCGTGGCGGGACAAGAGACCCAGTACTTC.

This clonotype occurred many times. The chain carries TRBV24-1 and TRBJ2-5; D not certain. Germline CDR1 KGHDR, CDR2 SFDVKD. The CDR3 contains 15 residues. V lost 3 bases to trimming and J lost 1 base, with 11 bases between them. CDR3 nucleotides: TGTGCCACCAGTGATCCCAGGAGTGCCCAAGAGACCCAGTACTTC. Translating it yields CATSDPRSAQETQYF.

This clonotype occurred many times. The chain couples TRBV18 to TRBJ2-3; D uncertain. Per the germline V gene, CDR1 is KGHSH and CDR2 is LQKENI. The V and J ends lost 2 bases and 1 base respectively, with 4 bases between them. The CDR3 covers 13 residues. CDR3 in DNA: TGTGCCAGCTCACCAGGACGCACAGATACGCAGTATTTT. Amino acid sequence: CASSPGRTDTQYF.

This clonotype was found a few times. This sequence joins TRBV28 and TRBJ2-7; D is tentatively TRBD1 or TRBD2 (5 bases each). The germline V gene encodes CDR1 MDHEN and CDR2 SYDVKM. Trimming pared 6 bases from V and 6 bases from J, leaving 21 bases between. This CDR3 comprises 15 residues. The CDR3 DNA reads as TGTGCCAGCAGCCTACCGGGACCGGGATACTTCGAGCAGTACTTC. Its translation: CASSLPGPGYFEQYF.

This clonotype has just a few counts. V gene TRBV20-1 combines with J gene TRBJ2-4, with D possibly being TRBD2 (6 bases). The CDR3 is 14 residues long. The germline V and J ends were trimmed by 4 bases and 7 bases, with 17 bases remaining between them. Germline-derived CDR1 and CDR2 are DFQATT and SNEGSKA (reference sequence). DNA of the CDR3: TGCAGTGCTAAGCCCGGGACCGCGGGGAACATTCAGTACTTC. This codes for CSAKPGTAGNIQYF.

The V gene is TRBV5-1, the J gene TRBJ1-1; TRBD1 might be the D (6 bases). The CDR3 runs 15 residues. CDR1 is SGHRS, CDR2 YFSETQ, per germline. Trimming stripped 5 bases from V and 0 bases from J, with 14 bases between. The CDR3 loop reads CASSLTQGMNTEAFF. The CDR3 DNA sequence: TGCGCCAGCAGTCTCACACAGGGAATGAACACTGAAGCTTTCTTT. The full variable domain, rest sourced from reference TRBV5-1 and TRBJ1-1, is KAGVTQTPRYLIKTRGQQVTLSCSPISGHRSVSWYQQTPGQGLQFLFEYFSETQRNKGNFPGRFSGRQFSNSRSEMNVSTLELGDSALYLCASSLTQGMNTEAFFGQGTRLTVV.

The rearrangement joins TRBV10-2 to TRBJ2-5; 11 bases agree with TRBD2. V lost 2 bases, J lost 6 bases, and 14 bases stayed unmatched. The CDR3 is 18 amino acids. Germline assignment: CDR1 WSHSY and CDR2 SAAADI. The CDR3 DNA reads as TGCGCCAGCAGTGAGGAGGCCCCGGGACTAGCGGACCTAAAGACCCAGTACTTC. Translated: CASSEEAPGLADLKTQYF.

This clonotype was seen only a few times. The chain links TRBV4-1 to TRBJ1-3; no reliable D call. V was pared by 2 bases and J by 4 bases, with 9 bases between. The CDR3 contains 14 residues. Germline CDR1 is MGHRA and CDR2 is YSYEKL. In DNA, the CDR3 is TGCGCCAGCAGCCAACCTCCCGTGGGAAACACCATATATTTT. Its translation: CASSQPPVGNTIYF.

This clonotype was recorded at least ten times. The chain links TRBV2 to TRBJ1-5, with TRBD1 as a possible D gene (5 bases). The V and J ends lost 1 base and 6 bases respectively, with 10 bases between them. CDR3 length equals 14 residues. From germline, CDR1 is SNHLY and CDR2 FYNNEI. CDR3 coding DNA: TGTGCCAGCAGTGAAGGGCAGGGCGCTCAGCCCCAGCATTTT. This sequence encodes CASSEGQGAQPQHF. The full variable domain, with the rest looked up from reference TRBV2 and TRBJ1-5, is EPEVTQTPSHQVTQMGQEVILRCVPISNHLYFYWYRQILGQKVEFLVSFYNNEISEKSEIFDDQFSVERPDGSNFTLKIRSTKLEDSAMYFCASSEGQGAQPQHFGDGTRLSIL.

This clonotype occurred many times. The V gene is TRBV3-1, the J gene TRBJ2-7; 8 nucleotides agree with TRBD1. This CDR3 spans 16 amino acids. The germline V gene has CDR1 LGHDT and CDR2 YNNKEL (reference sequence). Losses at the gene ends were 1 base for V and 1 base for J; bases not matched to a gene: 6. DNA of the CDR3: TGTGCCAGCAGCCAAGCCGGGCAGGGGGCTTCCTACGAGCAGTACTTC. It translates to CASSQAGQGASYEQYF.

This clonotype was counted at least ten times. The rearrangement uses TRBV28 and TRBJ1-1, with a possible D match to TRBD1 (5 bases). The V gene's germline CDR1 is MDHEN and CDR2 SYDVKM. Trimming removed 6 bases from V and 3 bases from J, with 14 bases in between. This CDR3 has 14 residues. The CDR3 here is CASRGTASYTEAFF. CDR3 nucleotides: TGTGCCAGCAGGGGGACTGCTTCATACACTGAAGCTTTCTTT. The full variable domain, with the rest looked up from reference TRBV28 and TRBJ1-1, is DVKVTQSSRYLVKRTGEKVFLECVQDMDHENMFWYRQDPGLGLRLIYFSYDVKMKEKGDIPEGYSVSREKKERFSLILESASTNQTSMYLCASRGTASYTEAFFGQGTRLTVV.

This clonotype came up a few times. The chain combines TRBV20-1 with TRBJ2-1; 8 bases line up with TRBD2. This CDR3 region has 17 residues. The germline gives CDR1 DFQATT, CDR2 SNEGSKA (reference sequence). Unmatched junction bases numbered 11, after V lost 1 base and J lost 3 bases. For the CDR3, the DNA is TGCAGTGCTAGAGTAATGGCGGGAGGCAACTACTACAATGAGCAGTTCTTC. This encodes CSARVMAGGNYYNEQFF.

V gene TRBV7-8 combines with J gene TRBJ2-3; TRBD1 agrees at 8 bases. The CDR3 has 15 residues. Unmatched junction bases numbered 6, after V lost 2 bases and J lost 5 bases. Germline CDR1 reads SGHVS; CDR2 reads FQNEAQ. CDR3 sequence reads: CASSLIGQGRDTQYF. CDR3 DNA sequence: TGTGCCAGCAGCTTAATTGGACAGGGTAGAGATACGCAGTATTTT.

The chain recombines TRBV10-3 with TRBJ1-4; 7 positions agree with TRBD1. V was pared by 6 bases and J by 7 bases, with 5 bases of the junction left unmatched. The CDR3 spans 13 residues. The germline gives CDR1 ENHRY, CDR2 SYGVKD. The CDR3 nucleotides read TGTGCCATCAGCGACAGGGAAGGTGAAAAACTGTTTTTT. Its protein is CAISDREGEKLFF.

This clonotype was seen repeatedly, ten times or more. The V and J genes are TRBV6-1 and TRBJ2-6; D is unclear. Trimming shortened V by 7 bases and J by 1 base, and 14 bases separated the two germline ends. CDR1 and CDR2 from the germline V gene are MNHNS and SASEGT. CDR3 length equals 16 residues. In DNA form, the CDR3 reads TGTGCCAGCACTCAGGCCCTCTCTTCTGGGGCCAACGTCCTGACTTTC. Protein sequence: CASTQALSSGANVLTF.

This clonotype was seen only a few times. The chain combines TRBV14 with TRBJ2-2, with no clear D. The CDR3 totals 10 residues. The ends were cut back, 4 bases at V and 9 bases at J, with 3 bases in the middle. Germline loops: CDR1 SGHDN, CDR2 FVKESK. In DNA form, the CDR3 reads TGTGCCAGCAGCCGGTGGGAGCTGTTTTTT. Translation gives CASSRWELFF.

The gene calls are TRBV10-3 and TRBJ1-1, with a weak D call TRBD1 (5 bases). This CDR3 has 16 residues. Germline V gives CDR1 ENHRY, CDR2 SYGVKD. Trimming cost V 0 bases and J 3 bases, with 14 bases left between them. The CDR3 nucleotides are TGTGCCATCAGTGAGTCGGGGACCGGGACTGACACTGAAGCTTTCTTT. It is translated as CAISESGTGTDTEAFF.

Here the CDR3 DNA reads TGTGCCAGCTCACCAACGTCAGGTCAGTTCTTC. Translating it yields CASSPTSGQFF. The rearrangement links TRBV18 to TRBJ2-1, with D hard to call. Germline assignment: CDR1 KGHSH and CDR2 LQKENI. The CDR3 sequence is 11 residues long. The ends were cut back, 2 bases at V and 13 bases at J, with 9 bases in the middle. The whole variable domain, remainder taken from reference TRBV18 and TRBJ2-1, is NAGVMQNPRHLVRRRGQEARLRCSPMKGHSHVYWYRQLPEEGLKFMVYLQKENIIDESGMPKERFSAEFPKEGPSILRIQQVVRGDSAAYFCASSPTSGQFFGPGTRLTVL.